These 8 T cell receptor beta chains were sequenced from one sample in a study of CD8+ T cells in alopecia areata. The treatment is: oral pan-JAK inhibitor, 5-10 mg twice daily. TCR sequencing used cDNA made by reverse transcription of extracted RNA. TCRdb's copy holds only in-frame clones and misses some; the assay was immunoSEQ multiplex PCR. The table shows 110,000 or so clones, with about three fifths occurring only once. Sequencing was performed on CD8+ T cells sorted from blood, taken at week 4, from a patient treated with tofacitinib. These receptors all stem from a human donor with alopecia areata.

The chain carries TRBV27 and TRBJ2-7, with 7 bases fitting TRBD2. The V and J ends lost 3 bases and 0 bases, in that order; junction bases with no gene match: 2. Germline assignment: CDR1 MNHEY and CDR2 SMNVEV (reference sequence). This CDR3 is built from 14 residues. CDR3 DNA: TGTGCCAGCAGTTTCGGGGGGAGCTCCTACGAGCAGTACTTC. This encodes CASSFGGSSYEQYF.

The chain is built from TRBV7-9 and TRBJ1-4, with a tentative D call TRBD1 (6 bases). The CDR3 totals 15 residues. Germline CDR1 reads SEHNR; CDR2 reads FQNEAQ (reference sequence). V was cut by 4 bases and J by 5 bases, with 14 bases left in between. The CDR3 bases are TGTGCCAGCAGCTCCCTGGACAGCCCCAATGAAAAACTGTTTTTT. This codes for CASSSLDSPNEKLFF. The full variable domain, in which reference TRBV7-9 and TRBJ1-4 provide the parts outside the CDR3, is DTGVSQNPRHKITKRGQNVTFRCDPISEHNRLYWYRQTLGQGPEFLTYFQNEAQLEKSRLLSDRFSAERPKGSFSTLEIQRTEQGDSAMYLCASSSLDSPNEKLFFGSGTQLSVL.

This clone was detected once. The V gene is TRBV29-1, the J gene TRBJ1-2, with TRBD1 matching 7 bases. The junction had 6 bases not matched to a gene; V was cut back by 7 bases and J by 4 bases. The CDR3 extends over 12 amino acids. The germline V gene has CDR1 SQVTM and CDR2 ANQGSEA. The CDR3 reads CSGGTASYGYTF. As DNA, the CDR3 is TGCAGCGGCGGGACAGCCTCCTATGGCTACACCTTC.

The CDR3 loop is CASSHGQGGEETQYF. CDR3 DNA sequence: TGTGCCAGCAGCCACGGACAGGGGGGCGAAGAGACCCAGTACTTC. This rearrangement joins TRBV7-2 to TRBJ2-5; 10 nucleotides agree with TRBD1. Germline V gene sequence: CDR1 SGHTA, CDR2 FQGNSA. V trimming: 5 bases; J trimming: 3 bases; junction bases outside the gene matches: 6. The CDR3 contains 15 residues.

The CDR3 loop is CASSLTGASYEQYF. The CDR3 bases are TGTGCCAGCAGCTTGACTGGAGCCTCCTACGAGCAGTACTTC. This chain connects TRBV11-2 to TRBJ2-7; D gene uncertain. Trimming removed 3 bases from V and 0 bases from J, with 9 bases in between. Looked up from germline, CDR1 is SGHAT and CDR2 is FQNNGV. CDR3 length: 14 residues.

The chain links TRBV29-1 to TRBJ2-7; weak D call: TRBD2 (5 bases). Germline CDR1 is SQVTM and CDR2 is ANQGSEA. The CDR3 is 12 residues long. Trimming pared 2 bases from V and 5 bases from J, leaving 10 bases between. CDR3 sequence reads: CSVESSGDEQYF. The CDR3 DNA follows: TGCAGCGTTGAAAGCTCCGGGGACGAGCAGTACTTC.

This clone occurred a few times. This sequence joins TRBV10-3 and TRBJ1-2; no definite D call. Germline V gene lookup returns CDR1 ENHRY and CDR2 SYGVKD. This CDR3 has 12 amino acids. V gave up 7 bases and J gave up 4 bases, with 10 bases separating them. CDR3 coding DNA: TGTGCCATCACTACAGAGGGCTATGGCTACACCTTC. Translation gives CAITTEGYGYTF.

This clone occurred a few times. The chain is built from TRBV7-9 and TRBJ1-5, with a possible D match to TRBD1 (5 bases). V lost 3 bases and J lost 4, with 10 bases in between. This CDR3 contains 14 residues. Germline V gene data show CDR1 as SEHNR and CDR2 as FQNEAQ (reference sequence). The CDR3 sequence: CASSLVGENQPQHF. The CDR3 DNA is TGTGCCAGCAGCTTGGTAGGGGAGAATCAGCCCCAGCATTTT.